A single sample gave rise to the 20 T cell receptor beta chains below, sequenced in a study of graft-versus-host responses after intestinal transplantation (dated by TCRdb to 2020 to 2023). No antigen is known for these receptors. Explained via the paper, the time point label denotes: cells obtained before transplantation from donor or recipient. To prepare the library, the immunoSEQ multiplex PCR assay was applied. TCRdb retrieved this table from immuneACCESS and kept in-frame rearrangements only. Not all clones are present; in checked studies, unresolved V genes account for under half, and no reason is known for the remainder. The sample records about 120,000 clones, about 93% of which are singletons. The ten largest clones represent around 0.12% of the sample. The sequences come from unstimulated CD4+ T cells sorted from spleen or lymph node cells, collected before intestinal transplant. The receptors stem from a human donor who received an intestinal transplant.

This rearrangement joins TRBV7-9 to TRBJ2-7; D is ambiguous. Germline CDR1 and CDR2: SEHNR and FQNEAQ (reference sequence). V lost 4 bases and J lost 6, with 10 bases in between. The CDR3 sequence is 12 residues long. DNA for the CDR3: TGTGCCAGCAGCTCCCTTTTCCGCGAGCAGTACTTC. The encoded protein is CASSSLFREQYF.

This chain uses TRBV10-1 with TRBJ2-7; D is uncertain. This CDR3 has 14 amino acids. Trimming stripped 3 bases from V and 2 bases from J, with 11 bases between. Germline CDR1 reads WNHNN; CDR2 reads SYGVQD (reference sequence). The DNA for the CDR3 is TGCGCCAGCAGTGATGCGGCTTTGACCTACGAGCAGTACTTC. Protein: CASSDAALTYEQYF.

This chain uses TRBV18 with TRBJ2-7; D tentatively fits TRBD1 or TRBD2 (5 bases each). The CDR3 is made up of 13 amino acids. Germline-derived CDR1 and CDR2 are KGHSH and LQKENI. V gave up 5 bases and J gave up 7 bases, with 15 bases separating them. CDR3 in amino acids: CASSSGTSAEQYF. CDR3 nucleotide sequence: TGTGCCAGCTCATCAGGGACCTCAGCTGAGCAGTACTTC.

The chain joins TRBV7-3 to TRBJ2-7; tentative D call: TRBD2 (7 bases). Germline V gene lookup returns CDR1 SGHTA and CDR2 FQGTGA. Between the trimmed V and J ends, which lost 0 bases and 6 bases, there was a span of 18 bases. This CDR3 contains 16 residues. CDR3 in amino acids: CASSLTPAAGASEQYF. The DNA for the CDR3 is TGTGCCAGCAGCTTAACGCCAGCCGCGGGGGCCAGCGAGCAGTACTTC. Variable domain in full (rest from reference TRBV7-3 and TRBJ2-7): GAGVSQTPSNKVTEKGKYVELRCDPISGHTALYWYRQSLGQGPEFLIYFQGTGAADDSGLPNDRFFAVRPEGSVSTLKIQRTERGDSAVYLCASSLTPAAGASEQYFGPGTRLTVT.

This clone was seen only once. CDR3 region: CSVRHLAGAYEQYF. The CDR3 bases are TGCAGCGTTCGACACCTAGCGGGAGCCTACGAGCAGTACTTC. The chain carries TRBV29-1 and TRBJ2-7; 10 nucleotides agree with TRBD2. The V gene's germline CDR1 is SQVTM and CDR2 ANQGSEA. There are 14 residues in the CDR3. V shed 5 bases and J 2 bases; nucleotides not matched to a gene: 6.

This clone was counted a single time. This rearrangement joins TRBV28 to TRBJ1-2, with 8 bases matching TRBD1. The J segment lost 5 bases and the V segment lost 5 bases, leaving 4 bases of the junction unmatched. The length of the CDR3 is 13 residues. Germline CDR1 is MDHEN and CDR2 is SYDVKM. The CDR3 DNA reads as TGTGCCAGCAGTACCGGACAGGGATATGGCTACACCTTC. Residues: CASSTGQGYGYTF.

This chain links TRBV7-6 with TRBJ2-3, with 7 bases identical to TRBD2. This CDR3 has 17 amino acids. J was trimmed by 0 bases and V by 1 base; bases with no gene match: 7. Germline CDR1 and CDR2: SGHVS and FNYEAQ. CDR3 DNA sequence: TGTGCCAGCAGCTTAGAGTTGCTAGCGGTTAGCACAGATACGCAGTATTTT. Protein sequence: CASSLELLAVSTDTQYF.

The chain has TRBV7-6 and TRBJ2-7; D remains ambiguous. V lost 3 bases and J lost 0, with 9 bases in between. The CDR3 is 14 amino acids. The germline V gene encodes CDR1 SGHVS and CDR2 FNYEAQ. CDR3 residues: CASSFSTSSYEQYF. The CDR3 bases are TGTGCCAGCAGCTTCTCGACATCCTCCTACGAGCAGTACTTC.

For the CDR3, the DNA is TGTGCCTGGGATGAACTAGCGGGACACAATGAGCAGTTCTTC. Translation: CAWDELAGHNEQFF. The V call is TRBV30, the J call TRBJ2-1, with TRBD2 matching 10 bases. V lost 5 bases to trimming and J lost 5 bases; unmatched junction nucleotides: 6. In germline, CDR1 is GTSNPN, CDR2 SVGIG (reference sequence). This CDR3 region has 14 residues.

The chain joins TRBV9 to TRBJ2-3; 8 positions agree with TRBD1. This CDR3 region has 15 residues. V trimming: 3 bases; J trimming: 2 bases; junction bases outside the gene matches: 5. CDR1 and CDR2 (germline): SGDLS, YYNGEE. The CDR3 DNA follows: TGTGCCAGCAGCGAAAGACAGGGGATCACAGATACGCAGTATTTT. It is translated as CASSERQGITDTQYF.

The rearrangement joins TRBV18 to TRBJ2-1, with D perhaps TRBD2 (6 bases). The V end was cut by 6 bases, the J end by 6 bases, with 12 bases between. The CDR3 covers 13 residues. Germline CDR1 reads KGHSH; CDR2 reads LQKENI. CDR3 nucleotides: TGTGCCAGCTCGGCCGGGACTCCCAATGAGCAGTTCTTC. Protein product: CASSAGTPNEQFF.

This chain connects TRBV6-6 to TRBJ2-2, with D tentatively TRBD1 (6 bases). The CDR3 has 15 amino acids. V gave up 6 bases and J gave up 6 bases, with 17 bases separating them. Germline V CDR1 and CDR2: MNHNY, SVGAGI (reference sequence). CDR3: CASRGQRQTSGELFF. CDR3 sequence (DNA): TGTGCCAGCAGGGGACAACGTCAGACGTCCGGGGAGCTGTTTTTT.

The chain uses TRBV9 and TRBJ2-3; D may be TRBD2 (6 bases). V lost 5 bases, J lost 3 bases, and 19 bases lay in between. The germline V gene has CDR1 SGDLS and CDR2 YYNGEE. The CDR3 covers 16 residues. The CDR3 DNA reads as TGTGCCAGCAGTGAGGGGAGGCGGGAATGGACAGATACGCAGTATTTT. Translation gives CASSEGRREWTDTQYF.

This chain links TRBV5-1 with TRBJ2-5; D perhaps matches TRBD1 (5 bases). The CDR3 runs 14 residues. Germline loops: CDR1 SGHRS, CDR2 YFSETQ. V lost 7 bases to trimming and J lost 4 bases, with 17 bases between them. The CDR3 protein is CASAYTGWRETQYF. CDR3 in DNA: TGCGCCAGCGCTTACACAGGCTGGCGAGAGACCCAGTACTTC. Filled out from reference TRBV5-1 and TRBJ2-5, the complete variable domain reads KAGVTQTPRYLIKTRGQQVTLSCSPISGHRSVSWYQQTPGQGLQFLFEYFSETQRNKGNFPGRFSGRQFSNSRSEMNVSTLELGDSALYLCASAYTGWRETQYFGPGTRLLVL.

This clone has more than one count but fewer than ten. This chain joins TRBV19 and TRBJ1-2; D gene ambiguous. Germline V gene sequence: CDR1 LNHDA, CDR2 SQIVND (reference sequence). Deletions cut 4 bases from V and 2 bases from J, with 5 bases between. The CDR3 loop spans 12 amino acids. CDR3 in DNA: TGTGCCAGTAGTACAAACAACTATGGCTACACCTTC. It encodes CASSTNNYGYTF.

This clone was seen only once. The J gene is TRBJ2-5, the V gene TRBV10-3; TRBD2 matches 10 bases. The tail of the sequence fits TRBJ2-7 better, so the J call may be wrong. This CDR3 region has 12 residues. Germline CDR1 and CDR2: ENHRY and SYGVKD. In nucleotides, the CDR3 is TGTGCGGTCAGGCTAGCGGGAGACGAGCAGTACTTC. Translated, it gives CAVRLAGDEQYF.

This chain links TRBV5-1 with TRBJ2-7; no reliable D call. The CDR3 totals 15 residues. V was shortened by 0 bases and J by 2 bases, with 12 bases between the two germline ends. Germline V gene sequence: CDR1 SGHRS, CDR2 YFSETQ. CDR3 residues: CASSLAASPPYEQYF. The CDR3 nucleotides are TGCGCCAGCAGCTTGGCGGCCTCCCCCCCCTACGAGCAGTACTTC.

This clone was seen once. The chain recombines TRBV20-1 with TRBJ2-1; TRBD2 might be the D (5 bases). V dropped 3 bases and J dropped 10 bases, with 10 bases sitting between them. In germline, CDR1 is DFQATT, CDR2 SNEGSKA (reference sequence). The CDR3 loop spans 11 amino acids. The CDR3 is CSASGVEEQFF. CDR3 coding DNA: TGCAGTGCTAGCGGGGTGGAAGAGCAGTTCTTC.

This chain joins TRBV25-1 and TRBJ2-7; D unresolved. The V gene's germline CDR1 is MGHDK and CDR2 SYGVNS. Deletions cut 5 bases from V and 2 bases from J, with 10 bases between. This CDR3 is 13 amino acids long. The CDR3: CASSFSSTYEQYF. CDR3 in DNA: TGTGCCAGCAGTTTTAGCTCCACCTACGAGCAGTACTTC.

The V gene is TRBV7-9, the J gene TRBJ2-5; D is unclear. CDR1 is SEHNR, CDR2 FQNEAQ, per germline (reference sequence). CDR3 length equals 12 residues. Trimming removed 3 bases from V and 8 bases from J, with 10 bases in between. For the CDR3, the DNA is TGTGCCAGCAGCTTCCGGGCGGCCACCCAGTACTTC. It translates to CASSFRAATQYF.